Only one count was recorded for the clone carrying this T cell receptor beta chain. What it binds is unknown. The source of the sample is a study of cytomegalovirus exposure and HLA in healthy donors. General study findings and limits: With further analysis later on, most CMV-associated TCR beta chains appeared HLA-restricted. V- and J-gene trimming of TCR beta was linked (in a later analysis) to a missense DCLRE1C variant. Reported results showed that the classifier diagnosed cytomegalovirus status with high specificity and sensitivity.

V gave up 2 bases and J gave up 4 bases, with 17 bases separating them. Germline CDR1 SEHNR, CDR2 FQNEAQ (reference sequence). The CDR3 extends over 16 amino acids. Primers included in the PCR were 60 Vbeta and 13 Jbeta primers. The authors' processing: An analysis that came later counted 60 million to 80 million unique TCR beta chains, around 12 million shared. TCRdb's table, derived via immunoSEQ multiplex PCR, lists solely in-frame clones and lacks some. The V and J calls and clone size were taken over from that table, and D and trimming were inferred from the DNA. Found here are around 150,000 clones, roughly 70% of them singletons; the top ten hold approximately 7.1%.

The receptor's source is a man between 40 and 49 years old in good health and CMV-seropositive. The chain combines TRBV7-9 with TRBJ1-2; no clear D gene. The material sequenced was PBMCs. The CDR3 region is CASSLWREEDLYGYTF. In DNA, the CDR3 is TGTGCCAGCAGCTTATGGCGGGAGGAGGACCTCTATGGCTACACCTTC.